The next 7 T cell receptor beta chains were all read from a single sample in a study of cytomegalovirus exposure and HLA in healthy donors. TCRdb's copy holds only in-frame clones and misses some; the assay was immunoSEQ multiplex PCR. The sample consists of about 260,000 clones, 90% of them appearing once. Sequenced material: PBMCs. These receptors came from a woman under 40 in good health and CMV-seronegative.

This chain joins TRBV4-1 and TRBJ2-3; D call uncertain. The CDR3 contains 13 residues. Trimming removed 4 bases from V and 0 bases from J, with 5 bases in between. Germline V CDR1 and CDR2: MGHRA, YSYEKL. The CDR3 sequence is CASSRDSTDTQYF. CDR3 in DNA: TGCGCCAGCAGCCGAGACAGCACAGATACGCAGTATTTT.

The chain joins TRBV28 to TRBJ2-7; a weak D match, TRBD2 (6 bases). Germline V lookup: CDR1 MDHEN, CDR2 SYDVKM. V lost 6 bases to trimming and J lost 9 bases, with 24 bases between them. The CDR3 sequence is 15 residues long. The CDR3 DNA reads as TGTGCCAGCAGGACCTTAGGAAGCGGAGGGATGCGGCAGTACTTC. This translates into CASRTLGSGGMRQYF.

A note on this clone: The sample holds other DNA sequences that translate to the same CDR3. This rearrangement joins TRBV9 to TRBJ2-3, with a weak D call TRBD2 (5 bases). The CDR3 spans 15 residues. CDR1 SGDLS and CDR2 YYNGEE come from the germline V gene. The ends were cut back, 0 bases at V and 2 bases at J, with 10 bases in the middle. In DNA form, the CDR3 reads TGTGCCAGCAGCGTAGGGCTAGCCTCCACAGATACGCAGTATTTT. As protein: CASSVGLASTDTQYF.

The chain carries TRBV7-8 and TRBJ1-1; 8 bases are shared with TRBD1. The J segment lost 2 bases and the V segment lost 5 bases, leaving 10 bases of the junction unmatched. Germline V CDR1 and CDR2: SGHVS, FQNEAQ. CDR3 length equals 16 residues. CDR3 sequence (DNA): TGTGCCAGCAGCACCCCAGGGGGCGGGCGAAACACTGAAGCTTTCTTT. Translation: CASSTPGGGRNTEAFF.

This chain connects TRBV28 to TRBJ2-7; the match to TRBD1 covers 10 bases. In germline, CDR1 is MDHEN, CDR2 SYDVKM. The V gene end was trimmed by 6 bases and the J gene end by 0 bases; junction bases not matched to a gene: 11. The CDR3 is 17 amino acids. The CDR3 protein is CASRPGQGRLPSYEQYF. CDR3 bases: TGTGCCAGCAGACCGGGACAGGGGCGTCTACCCTCCTACGAGCAGTACTTC.

The CDR3 nucleotides are TGTGCCAGCAGTTTAGGGGCCCCCTACGAGCAGTACTTC. Amino acids: CASSLGAPYEQYF. The rearrangement uses TRBV27 and TRBJ2-7; D possibly corresponds to TRBD1 (5 bases). V lost 2 bases to trimming and J lost 2 bases, with 7 bases between them. The CDR3 is made up of 13 amino acids. Germline loops: CDR1 MNHEY, CDR2 SMNVEV (reference sequence).

As to this clone: The same CDR3 is also encoded by other DNA sequences in this sample. The V gene is TRBV5-1, the J gene TRBJ2-7; 13 bases line up with TRBD2. The ends lost 3 bases at V and 3 bases at J; junction bases unmatched: 3. Looked up from germline, CDR1 is SGHRS and CDR2 is YFSETQ. The CDR3 has 15 residues. The chain's CDR3 is CASSSGLAGVYEQYF. The DNA of the CDR3 is TGCGCCAGCAGCTCCGGACTAGCGGGAGTCTACGAGCAGTACTTC.